The 27 T cell receptor beta chains below all came from one sample that was sequenced in a study of immune evolution from preneoplasia to lung adenocarcinoma. Produced via immunoSEQ multiplex PCR; TCRdb's table is partial and in-frame only. The sample yields 23,000 or so clones, about 71% seen once. Source material: FFPE invasive lung adenocarcinoma tissue. Source of these receptors: a person aged 60 to 70 with lung adenocarcinoma.

V is TRBV11-3 and J is TRBJ1-1; D remains unclear. The CDR3 runs to 13 residues. The V and J ends lost 2 bases and 3 bases respectively, with 7 bases between them. In germline, CDR1 is SGHNT, CDR2 YENEEA. The CDR3 sequence: CASSLNQDTEAFF. Written as DNA, the CDR3 is TGTGCCAGCAGCTTAAATCAGGACACTGAAGCTTTCTTT.

The genes are TRBV7-2 and TRBJ2-3, with D hard to call. V dropped 6 bases and J dropped 0 bases, with 16 bases sitting between them. The germline CDR1 and CDR2 sequences are SGHTA and FQGNSA. This CDR3 contains 16 residues. The CDR3 DNA follows: TGTGCCAGCAGTCTGGGAATAGGTCCTAGCACAGATACGCAGTATTTT. Translation: CASSLGIGPSTDTQYF.

The chain couples TRBV5-8 to TRBJ2-3, with 10 bases that match TRBD2. This CDR3 is built from 14 residues. Germline V gene data show CDR1 as SGHTS and CDR2 as YDEGEE. V lost 4 bases to trimming and J lost 6 bases; unmatched junction nucleotides: 5. In DNA, the CDR3 is TGTGCCAGCAGCCTAGCGGGAGTTGTGGATACGCAGTATTTT. Protein product: CASSLAGVVDTQYF.

The chain recombines TRBV2 with TRBJ2-1; tentative D call: TRBD1 (6 bases). The V end lost 6 bases, the J end lost 9 bases, and 21 bases lay between the germline ends. The germline CDR1 and CDR2 sequences are SNHLY and FYNNEI. The CDR3 sequence is 15 residues long. The CDR3 region is CASSVQGSSISEQFF. As DNA, the CDR3 is TGTGCCAGCAGCGTACAGGGTTCATCAATCTCTGAGCAGTTCTTC.

This clone came up once. The rearrangement uses TRBV6-5 and TRBJ2-7; 13 nucleotides agree with TRBD2. With 5 bases clipped from V and 6 bases from J, the junction kept 7 bases outside the gene matches. Per the germline V gene, CDR1 is MNHEY and CDR2 is SVGAGI. The CDR3 length is 15 residues. Written as DNA, the CDR3 is TGTGCCAGCAGTCCTGGGACTAGCGGGAAGCTCGAGCAGTACTTC. The encoded protein is CASSPGTSGKLEQYF.

The rearrangement uses TRBV7-9 and TRBJ2-7, with a possible D match to TRBD2 (5 bases). V was trimmed by 1 base and J by 3 bases, leaving 16 bases between them. The CDR3 loop spans 16 amino acids. Germline V gene lookup returns CDR1 SEHNR and CDR2 FQNEAQ (reference sequence). This CDR3 is CASSLGENLEFYEQYF. In DNA, the CDR3 is TGTGCCAGCAGCTTAGGGGAGAACCTCGAATTCTACGAGCAGTACTTC. Variable domain in full (rest from reference TRBV7-9 and TRBJ2-7): DTGVSQNPRHKITKRGQNVTFRCDPISEHNRLYWYRQTLGQGPEFLTYFQNEAQLEKSRLLSDRFSAERPKGSFSTLEIQRTEQGDSAMYLCASSLGENLEFYEQYFGPGTRLTVT.

The V call is TRBV15, the J call TRBJ2-5; D gene unclear. The CDR3 length is 12 residues. V lost 1 base, J lost 3 bases, and 3 bases lay in between. Germline V CDR1 and CDR2: LNHNV, YYDKDF (reference sequence). The CDR3 loop is CATSRVEETQYF. In DNA, the CDR3 is TGTGCCACCAGCAGAGTAGAAGAGACCCAGTACTTC.

The genes are TRBV27 and TRBJ1-5; D gene uncertain. The V and J ends lost 4 bases and 4 bases respectively, with 8 bases between them. The CDR3 has 13 residues. CDR1 and CDR2 (germline): MNHEY, SMNVEV (reference sequence). The CDR3 DNA reads TGTGCCAGCAGTTCAAAGGGAAATCAGCCCCAGCATTTT. Translation: CASSSKGNQPQHF.

The J gene is TRBJ1-2, the V gene TRBV11-2, with D unresolved. Germline CDR1 is SGHAT and CDR2 is FQNNGV. Trimming shortened V by 5 bases and J by 7 bases, and 17 bases separated the two germline ends. This CDR3 comprises 14 residues. The CDR3 region has the DNA TGTGCCAGCAGCACATACGACACGGATGCTGGCTACACCTTC. This translates into CASSTYDTDAGYTF.

The V gene is TRBV29-1, the J gene TRBJ1-1; D possibly corresponds to TRBD1 (5 bases). V was cut by 8 bases and J by 5 bases, with 12 bases left in between. Germline V lookup: CDR1 SQVTM, CDR2 ANQGSEA. The CDR3 runs 11 residues. CDR3 residues: CSLPGPTEAFF. DNA of the CDR3: TGCAGCCTTCCGGGGCCTACTGAAGCTTTCTTT.

This chain uses TRBV7-9 with TRBJ1-4; TRBD1 is a possible D gene (6 bases). CDR1 SEHNR and CDR2 FQNEAQ come from the germline V gene (reference sequence). V lost 5 bases, J lost 6 bases, and 16 bases lay in between. The CDR3 extends over 15 amino acids. The CDR3 bases are TGTGCCAGCAGCATCGGTCGGGGGGCCCATGAAAAACTGTTTTTT. Encoded protein: CASSIGRGAHEKLFF.

The chain couples TRBV28 to TRBJ1-2, with 7 bases lining up with TRBD1. The germline gives CDR1 MDHEN, CDR2 SYDVKM. J gave up 5 bases and V 4 bases, and 10 bases lay outside the gene matches. This CDR3 is built from 15 residues. DNA for the CDR3: TGTGCCAGCAGTTCCTCCCTGAAGGGGGCTTATGGCTACACCTTC. Translation: CASSSSLKGAYGYTF.

The V and J genes are TRBV5-8 and TRBJ2-2; D gene unclear. The CDR3 extends over 16 amino acids. The V gene lost 0 bases and the J gene lost 4 bases, with 13 bases spanning the gap. From germline, CDR1 is SGHTS and CDR2 YDEGEE. The CDR3: CASSLVQTSSTGELFF. The CDR3 DNA reads as TGTGCCAGCAGCTTGGTACAAACCTCGAGCACCGGGGAGCTGTTTTTT.

CDR3 loop: CASSPGQGQETQYF. The CDR3 coding sequence is TGTGCCAGCAGCCCCGGACAGGGCCAAGAGACCCAGTACTTC. The V gene is TRBV11-1, the J gene TRBJ2-5; 8 positions match TRBD1. The germline V gene encodes CDR1 SGHAT and CDR2 FQDESV (reference sequence). The CDR3 totals 14 residues. After removal of 5 bases from V and 1 base from J, the junction contained 3 bases not matched to a gene. The full variable domain, its missing parts supplied by reference TRBV11-1 and TRBJ2-5, is EAEVAQSPRYKITEKSQAVAFWCDPISGHATLYWYRQILGQGPELLVQFQDESVVDDSQLPKDRFSAERLKGVDSTLKIQPAELGDSAMYLCASSPGQGQETQYFGPGTRLLVL.

This chain joins TRBV7-8 and TRBJ2-3; tentatively, D is TRBD1 (5 bases). The CDR3 has 13 residues. V was trimmed by 9 bases and J by 12 bases, leaving 22 bases between them. The germline V gene encodes CDR1 SGHVS and CDR2 FQNEAQ. CDR3 residues: CARRSMTEPHQYF. The CDR3 region has the DNA TGTGCCAGACGATCAATGACAGAGCCCCACCAGTATTTT.

This chain links TRBV19 with TRBJ2-7; the D gene is possibly TRBD2 (6 bases). The V end lost 4 bases, the J end lost 5 bases, and 15 bases lay between the germline ends. Germline CDR1 reads LNHDA; CDR2 reads SQIVND (reference sequence). This CDR3 comprises 14 residues. This chain's CDR3 is CASSKGGNVDEQYF. The CDR3 bases are TGTGCCAGTAGTAAGGGCGGGAACGTGGACGAGCAGTACTTC.

This rearrangement joins TRBV11-3 to TRBJ2-7; the D is unclear. Germline V gene lookup returns CDR1 SGHNT and CDR2 YENEEA. CDR3 size: 12 residues. V was clipped by 1 base and J by 4 bases, with 5 bases between them. The CDR3 spells CASSLVEYEQYF. The CDR3 region has the DNA TGTGCCAGCAGCTTAGTGGAGTACGAGCAGTACTTC.

This clone was seen only a few times. This chain links TRBV7-2 with TRBJ2-7, with D perhaps TRBD2 (7 bases). The CDR3 contains 17 residues. Per the germline V gene, CDR1 is SGHTA and CDR2 is FQGNSA. V lost 1 base and J 0 bases, leaving 16 bases between the germline ends. This CDR3 is CASSLEGGGIYSYEQYF. The CDR3 DNA reads as TGTGCCAGCAGCTTAGAAGGGGGGGGGATTTACTCCTACGAGCAGTACTTC.

V is TRBV6-5 and J is TRBJ1-3, with D hard to call. CDR1 is MNHEY, CDR2 SVGAGI, per germline. The CDR3 spans 13 residues. V was trimmed by 7 bases and J by 2 bases, leaving 9 bases between them. CDR3 amino acids: CASTGAAGNTIYF. CDR3 nucleotide sequence: TGTGCCAGCACCGGCGCTGCTGGAAACACCATATATTTT.

The chain is built from TRBV2 and TRBJ1-1; a possible D gene is TRBD1 (5 bases). Germline V gives CDR1 SNHLY, CDR2 FYNNEI. CDR3 size: 13 residues. Trimming took 10 bases from V and 1 from J, leaving 13 bases between them. For the CDR3, the DNA is TGTGCCACCTCCAGGGACTCGAACACTGAAGCTTTCTTT. The encoded protein is CATSRDSNTEAFF.

V is TRBV4-2 and J is TRBJ2-3, with a possible D match to TRBD1 (5 bases). Germline V gene lookup returns CDR1 LGHNA and CDR2 YNFKEQ. The CDR3 spans 15 residues. V was cut by 0 bases and J by 0 bases, with 7 bases left in between. The CDR3 nucleotides are TGTGCCAGCAGCCAAGATGACAGAAGCACAGATACGCAGTATTTT. Protein sequence: CASSQDDRSTDTQYF.

V is TRBV10-3 and J is TRBJ1-1, with 7 bases identical to TRBD1. The CDR3 runs to 12 residues. Germline values: CDR1 ENHRY, CDR2 SYGVKD. The V segment lost 10 bases and the J segment 6 bases; nucleotides outside the gene matches: 8. CDR3 nucleotide sequence: TGTGCCAGCAACAGGGGAGGAGCTGAAGCTTTCTTT. Protein: CASNRGGAEAFF.

This chain links TRBV6-5 with TRBJ2-2; the D gene is possibly TRBD1 (5 bases). This CDR3 region has 13 residues. The germline gives CDR1 MNHEY, CDR2 SVGAGI. Trimming removed 6 bases from V and 5 bases from J, with 10 bases in between. For the CDR3, the DNA is TGTGCCAGCAGGGGGCTGGGGACCGGGGAGCTGTTTTTT. As protein: CASRGLGTGELFF.

The J gene is TRBJ2-1, the V gene TRBV7-6; D tentatively reads TRBD1 or TRBD2 (5 bases each). V lost 2 bases and J lost 2, with 13 bases in between. CDR1 and CDR2 (germline): SGHVS, FNYEAQ. The CDR3 is 16 residues long. In DNA, the CDR3 is TGTGCCAGCAGCTTACGGGCCTCGGGGCCCTACAATGAGCAGTTCTTC. This codes for CASSLRASGPYNEQFF.

This clone has just one count. V usage is TRBV4-1 and J usage is TRBJ1-2; weak D call: TRBD1 (5 bases). Germline V gives CDR1 MGHRA, CDR2 YSYEKL. The CDR3 is 17 residues long. Trimming cost V 9 bases and J 5 bases, with 28 bases left between them. CDR3 bases: TGCGCCAGTAACGACTTGGCGGGGCCAGGAGCACGGTATGGCTACACCTTC. Protein sequence: CASNDLAGPGARYGYTF.

The gene calls are TRBV5-1 and TRBJ2-2, with D unresolved. The germline V gene encodes CDR1 SGHRS and CDR2 YFSETQ. Trimming pared 0 bases from V and 4 bases from J, leaving 13 bases between. The CDR3 has 16 amino acids. The CDR3: CASSLAVTLTTGELFF. Written as DNA, the CDR3 is TGCGCCAGCAGCTTGGCGGTGACACTCACCACCGGGGAGCTGTTTTTT.

The V call is TRBV6-1, the J call TRBJ2-1; 9 nucleotides match TRBD1. The CDR3 contains 15 residues. Germline V CDR1 and CDR2: MNHNS, SASEGT. Unmatched junction bases numbered 8, after V lost 2 bases and J lost 9 bases. The CDR3 coding sequence is TGTGCCAGCAGTGAATCGACAGGGGGGGGAGGTGAGCAGTTCTTC. This translates into CASSESTGGGGEQFF.